What follows are 7 T cell receptor beta chains derived from one specimen sequenced in a study of T cells after yellow fever vaccination. TCRdb re-called the 5' RACE reads through MiXCR, storing one row per CDR3 protein. In the table there are some 500,000 distinct CDR3 sequences, about 13% of which are singletons. The specimen comprised PBMCs, sampled on the day of the yellow fever booster vaccination. The receptors shown here come from a man aged 25-40 years who received the YFV17D yellow fever vaccine.

This clonotype came up a few times. The chain carries TRBV20-1 and TRBJ2-3; 8 nucleotides align to TRBD2. CDR1 is DFQATT, CDR2 SNEGSKA, per germline (reference sequence). V shed 3 bases, J shed 3 bases, and the junction held 11 bases outside the gene matches. CDR3 length: 16 amino acids. For the CDR3, the DNA is TGCAGTGCTAGTTACCGACATGCGGGAGGTACAGATACGCAGTATTTT. Its protein product is CSASYRHAGGTDTQYF.

The rearrangement links TRBV7-2 to TRBJ2-7; D may be TRBD2 (6 bases). Trimming removed 6 bases from V and 2 bases from J, with 14 bases in between. CDR1 is SGHTA and CDR2 is FQGNSA in the germline V gene. The CDR3 covers 14 residues. CDR3 sequence (DNA): TGTGCCAGCAGGTGGAGGGAACAAACCTACGAGCAGTACTTC. It specifies CASRWREQTYEQYF.

The chain carries TRBV30 and TRBJ2-7; unclear D gene. This CDR3 spans 13 amino acids. V lost 3 bases and J lost 2, with 11 bases in between. Germline V gene sequence: CDR1 GTSNPN, CDR2 SVGIG (reference sequence). CDR3 region: CAWRTASTYEQYF. The CDR3 nucleotides are TGTGCCTGGAGGACCGCCTCTACCTACGAGCAGTACTTC.

V and J are TRBV9 and TRBJ1-6; TRBD1 might be the D (5 bases). The ends were cut back, 4 bases at V and 7 bases at J, with 15 bases in the middle. The CDR3 has 15 residues. CDR1 and CDR2 (germline): SGDLS, YYNGEE. This CDR3 is CASSNQGQGNSPLHF. In DNA, the CDR3 is TGTGCCAGCAGCAATCAGGGTCAAGGGAATTCACCCCTCCACTTT. Using reference TRBV9 and TRBJ1-6 for the parts outside the CDR3, the full variable domain is DSGVTQTPKHLITATGQRVTLRCSPRSGDLSVYWYQQSLDQGLQFLIQYYNGEERAKGNILERFSAQQFPDLHSELNLSSLELGDSALYFCASSNQGQGNSPLHFGNGTRLTVT.

The chain is built from TRBV7-9 and TRBJ2-1; TRBD2 aligns across 7 bases. The CDR3 totals 16 residues. Losses at the gene ends were 1 base for V and 0 bases for J; bases not matched to a gene: 3. Germline CDR1 reads SEHNR; CDR2 reads FQNEAQ (reference sequence). The CDR3 region has the DNA TGTGCCAGCAGCTTAGTCGGGAGGAGCTCCTACAATGAGCAGTTCTTC. Amino acid sequence: CASSLVGRSSYNEQFF.

V gene TRBV19 combines with J gene TRBJ2-5; 9 positions match TRBD2. V gave up 5 bases and J gave up 4 bases; unmatched junction bases: 2. The CDR3 has 13 amino acids. Per the germline V gene, CDR1 is LNHDA and CDR2 is SQIVND (reference sequence). This CDR3 reads CASSAGGPETQYF. DNA for the CDR3: TGTGCCAGTAGTGCGGGAGGGCCAGAGACCCAGTACTTC.

J is TRBJ2-1 and V is TRBV12-5; 10 bases line up with TRBD2. Germline V gene data show CDR1 as LGHNT and CDR2 as FRNRAP. The CDR3 consists of 16 residues. V trimming: 4 bases; J trimming: 2 bases; junction bases outside the gene matches: 5. The CDR3 here is CASGSQLAGTYNEQFF. The CDR3 DNA reads TGTGCTAGTGGTTCACAACTAGCGGGAACCTACAATGAGCAGTTCTTC. The full variable domain, rest sourced from reference TRBV12-5 and TRBJ2-1, is DARVTQTPRHKVTEMGQEVTMRCQPILGHNTVFWYRQTMMQGLELLAYFRNRAPLDDSGMPKDRFSAEMPDATLATLKIQPSEPRDSAVYFCASGSQLAGTYNEQFFGPGTRLTVL.